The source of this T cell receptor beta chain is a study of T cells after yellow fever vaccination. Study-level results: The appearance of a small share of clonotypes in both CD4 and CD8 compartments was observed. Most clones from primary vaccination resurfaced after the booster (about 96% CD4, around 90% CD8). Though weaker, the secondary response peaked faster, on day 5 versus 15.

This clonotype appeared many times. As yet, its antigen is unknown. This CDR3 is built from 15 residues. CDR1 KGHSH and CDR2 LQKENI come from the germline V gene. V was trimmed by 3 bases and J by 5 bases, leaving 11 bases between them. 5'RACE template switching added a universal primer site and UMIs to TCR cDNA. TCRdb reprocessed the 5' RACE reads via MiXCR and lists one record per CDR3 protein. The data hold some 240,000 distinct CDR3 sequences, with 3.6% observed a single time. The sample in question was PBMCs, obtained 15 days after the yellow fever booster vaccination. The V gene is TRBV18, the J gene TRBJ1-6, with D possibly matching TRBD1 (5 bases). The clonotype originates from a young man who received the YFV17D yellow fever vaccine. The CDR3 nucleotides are TGTGCCAGCTCACCTACCGGGGCAGATAATTCACCCCTCCACTTT. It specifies CASSPTGADNSPLHF.